This is a list of T cell receptor beta chains from one sample in a study of T cell responses to AZD1222 COVID-19 vaccine. Here immunoSEQ multiplex PCR was the method, and the copy in TCRdb shows in-frame clones only, minus some. The data hold roughly 100,000 clones, with about four fifths observed a single time. The sequencing here drew on peripheral blood, taken on day 0 of AZD1222 vaccination. Receptor source: an adult in good health. The CDR3 runs from the conserved cysteine through the conserved F or W. A D gene is named only where the DNA matches it firmly. Only part of the rows carry a size: once, few, many, or a class if the clone is expanded.

-	TRBV9	TRBD1	TRBJ1-2	18	TGTGCCAGCAGCGTAGGGGGACAGGGCACTCCCGCCCCATATGGCTACACCTTC	CASSVGGQGTPAPYGYTF
-	TRBV2	TRBD1	TRBJ1-1	16	TGTGCCAGCAGTGACGGAGGGAGACAGGGGATCTCTGAAGCTTTCTTT	CASSDGGRQGISEAFF
-	TRBV5-4	-	TRBJ2-7	13	TGTGCCAGCAGCTCAAAACCCTACTACGAGCAGTACTTC	CASSSKPYYEQYF
-	TRBV18	-	TRBJ2-7	13	TGTGCCAGCTCACGGGACATTCTCTACGAGCAGTACTTC	CASSRDILYEQYF
-	TRBV7-9	TRBD2	TRBJ2-1	14	TGTGCCTTCGGAGGACTAGCGGGGAGGAATGAGCAGTTCTTC	CAFGGLAGRNEQFF
-	TRBV19	-	TRBJ1-1	12	TGTGCCAGTAGTCGACTGAACACTGAAGCTTTCTTT	CASSRLNTEAFF
-	TRBV7-9	-	TRBJ2-5	12	TGTGCCAGCAGCTTAGTCGAAGTGACCCAGTACTTC	CASSLVEVTQYF
-	TRBV19	-	TRBJ1-4	19	TGTGCCAGTAGTGCCCACCCGGGCCTCCCGAGTCTGACTAATGAAAAACTGTTTTTT	CASSAHPGLPSLTNEKLFF
-	TRBV6-4	TRBD1	TRBJ1-3	14	TGTGCCAGCAGTGACCCGGACAGGGACAACACCATATATTTT	CASSDPDRDNTIYF
-	TRBV10-3	TRBD1	TRBJ1-1	12	TGTGCCATCACCCGGACAGGGGGTGAAGCTTTCTTT	CAITRTGGEAFF
-	TRBV5-1	-	TRBJ1-1	16	TGCGCCAGCAGCTTGGGGGCGTGGAGAGTCAACACTGAAGCTTTCTTT	CASSLGAWRVNTEAFF
-	TRBV10-3	-	TRBJ1-4	13	TGTGCCACAAGCACGACTCAAGGGGAAAAACTGTTTTTT	CATSTTQGEKLFF
-	TRBV7-2	TRBD2	TRBJ2-5	14	TGTGCCAGCAGCACGGGGGGGCTGCGGGAGACCCAGTACTTC	CASSTGGLRETQYF
few	TRBV18	-	TRBJ1-1	13	TGTGCCAGCTACGACATGAAGGGCACTGAAGCTTTCTTT	CASYDMKGTEAFF
-	TRBV4-2	TRBD2	TRBJ2-4	13	TGTGCCAGCAGCCAAGACCGGCGGGGGGTGGGGTACTTC	CASSQDRRGVGYF
-	TRBV19	-	TRBJ1-4	13	TGTGCCAGTAGTATGGGACCCCATGAAAAACTGTTTTTT	CASSMGPHEKLFF
-	TRBV12-5	-	TRBJ1-5	15	TGTGCTAGTGGTTTGGGGCAGGGAAGAAGGCAGCCCCAGCATTTT	CASGLGQGRRQPQHF
-	TRBV4-2	-	TRBJ1-1	15	TGTGCCAGCAGCCAAGGGCCAGGGGCGAACACTGAAGCTTTCTTT	CASSQGPGANTEAFF
-	TRBV15	-	TRBJ2-2	17	TGTGCCACCAGCAGAGATCTTGATTCGGCGAACACCGGGGAGCTGTTTTTT	CATSRDLDSANTGELFF
large	TRBV6-5	-	TRBJ2-7	13	TGTGCCAGCGGCATGGGGGGGGGCGCCGAGCAGTACTTC	CASGMGGGAEQYF
once	TRBV5-1	TRBD1	TRBJ1-4	15	TGCGCCAGCAGCGCAACAGGGGGCTCTAATGAAAAACTGTTTTTT	CASSATGGSNEKLFF
-	TRBV7-6	-	TRBJ1-4	17	TGTGCCAGCAGCCCCTCAAGGGGAATTAGGCCTAATGAAAAACTGTTTTTT	CASSPSRGIRPNEKLFF
-	TRBV6-2/TRBV6-3	-	TRBJ1-2	14	TGTGCCAGCAGTTACGGAGACATTAACTATGGCTACACCTTC	CASSYGDINYGYTF
-	TRBV9	TRBD1	TRBJ1-2	12	TGTGCCAGCAGCGACAGGGGGGGAGGCTACACCTTC	CASSDRGGGYTF
-	TRBV5-5	-	TRBJ1-4	15	TGTGCCAGCAGCTTGATGGGGGGAACTAATGAAAAACTGTTTTTT	CASSLMGGTNEKLFF
-	TRBV5-6	TRBD2	TRBJ2-3	15	TGTGCCAGCAGGCGAGCGGGGGGGCCCACAGATACGCAGTATTTT	CASRRAGGPTDTQYF
-	TRBV27	-	TRBJ1-2	16	TGTGCCAGCAGTTTATCGATCGGAACCCTAAACTATGGCTACACCTTC	CASSLSIGTLNYGYTF
once	TRBV4-3	-	TRBJ1-5	15	TGCGCCAGCAGCCAAGTAGGAGGCCCCTATCAGCCCCAGCATTTT	CASSQVGGPYQPQHF
-	TRBV9	TRBD1	TRBJ2-7	15	TGTGCCAGCAGCGCGGACAGGGAGAATCCCTACGAGCAGTACTTC	CASSADRENPYEQYF
-	TRBV12-5	-	TRBJ2-1	15	TGTGCTAGTGGTTCCCCCGGGGGAGCCTACAATGAGCAGTTCTTC	CASGSPGGAYNEQFF
few	TRBV10-3	-	TRBJ2-7	14	TGTGCCATCAGTGAGTCGGGTACACTCTACGAGCAGTACTTC	CAISESGTLYEQYF
-	TRBV29-1	-	TRBJ1-2	11	TGCAGCGTGAGATTGGGGTACGGCTACACCTTC	CSVRLGYGYTF
-	TRBV6-1	TRBD1	TRBJ1-6	16	TGTGCCAGCAGTGGAACCCCGGGACAGGGAAATTCACCCCTCCACTTT	CASSGTPGQGNSPLHF
-	TRBV12-3/TRBV12-4	-	TRBJ1-1	13	TGTGCCAGCAGCGGGACCGGGGTAGCTGAAGCTTTCTTT	CASSGTGVAEAFF
-	TRBV28	-	TRBJ1-1	15	TGTGCCAGCAGTTTATGGGGCAAGGGTATCACTGAAGCTTTCTTT	CASSLWGKGITEAFF
-	TRBV6-5	-	TRBJ2-7	16	TGTGCCAGCAGTTACCGCCCGGACTCGACCTCGGGCGAGCAGTACTTC	CASSYRPDSTSGEQYF
-	TRBV19	-	TRBJ2-4	15	TGTGCCAGTAGTATAGGTCAGTCGGGCAAAAACATTCAGTACTTC	CASSIGQSGKNIQYF
-	TRBV27	-	TRBJ1-4	14	TGTGCCAGCAGCCCGGGACGGTTTAATGAAAAACTGTTTTTT	CASSPGRFNEKLFF
once	TRBV6-5	-	TRBJ1-2	13	TGTGCCAGCAGGTCGGAGGACACCTATGGCTACACCTTC	CASRSEDTYGYTF
-	TRBV5-6	-	TRBJ1-2	13	TGTGCCAGCAGCGTGAGTTCCAACTATGGCTACACCTTC	CASSVSSNYGYTF
-	TRBV3-1/TRBV3-2	-	TRBJ2-7	12	TGTGCCAGCAGCCGAAGCGGCTACGAGCAGTACTTC	CASSRSGYEQYF
-	TRBV5-1	TRBD1	TRBJ1-3	17	TGCGCCAGCAGCTTGTTGGGACAGGACTTCTCTGGAAACACCATATATTTT	CASSLLGQDFSGNTIYF
-	TRBV4-1	-	TRBJ1-6	15	TGCGCCAGCAGCCAAATGTTTCAGGAGAATTCACCCCTCCACTTT	CASSQMFQENSPLHF
-	TRBV5-5	-	TRBJ2-2	13	TGTGCCAGCAGCTGGCGGGGAACCGGGGAGCTGTTTTTT	CASSWRGTGELFF
-	TRBV18	TRBD2	TRBJ2-2	17	TGTGCCAGCTCACCGCTAGCGGGGGGCGCGAACACCGGGGAGCTGTTTTTT	CASSPLAGGANTGELFF
-	TRBV6-2/TRBV6-3	-	TRBJ2-7	17	TGTGCCAGCAGTTACCCGGCTCAGGCGATCTACTCCTACGAGCAGTACTTC	CASSYPAQAIYSYEQYF
-	TRBV11-3	-	TRBJ1-1	13	TGTGCCAGCAGCTTATCCCCAAGGGGTGAAGCTTTCTTT	CASSLSPRGEAFF
-	TRBV11-2	TRBD2	TRBJ2-5	16	TGTGCCAGCAGCCCGCGTGGGCGGGGGGGCAGAGAGACCCAGTACTTC	CASSPRGRGGRETQYF
-	TRBV18	-	TRBJ1-5	14	TGTGCCAGCTCACCGTACAGGGACAATCAGCCCCAGCATTTT	CASSPYRDNQPQHF
-	TRBV5-1	-	TRBJ1-4	17	TGCGCCAGCAGCTCTCTTGGCAGGGCCGCAACTAATGAAAAACTGTTTTTT	CASSSLGRAATNEKLFF
-	TRBV2	-	TRBJ1-5	15	TGTGCCAGCAGTTACAGGGCACTACTAAATCAGCCCCAGCATTTT	CASSYRALLNQPQHF
-	TRBV5-1	-	TRBJ1-3	14	TGCGCCAGCAGCTTGGGGGTTGCTGGAAACACCATATATTTT	CASSLGVAGNTIYF
-	TRBV10-3	TRBD1	TRBJ1-6	15	TGTGCCATCAGGGGACAGGGGGCCGATAATTCACCCCTCCACTTT	CAIRGQGADNSPLHF
-	TRBV30	-	TRBJ1-1	13	TGTGCCTGGCGAACCTTTATGAACACTGAAGCTTTCTTT	CAWRTFMNTEAFF
-	TRBV27	-	TRBJ2-7	15	TGTGCCAGCAGTTTCCGCGGACAGAGCTCCTACGAGCAGTACTTC	CASSFRGQSSYEQYF
-	TRBV5-5	-	TRBJ1-3	13	TGTGCCAGCAGTACCCAGGGAGGAAACACCATATATTTT	CASSTQGGNTIYF
few	TRBV12-3/TRBV12-4	TRBD1	TRBJ1-2	13	TGTGCCAGCAGTTTGGGGGACAGGGGCGGCTACACCTTC	CASSLGDRGGYTF